This T cell receptor (beta chain) is drawn from a study of blood T cells in healthy people across ages. A second roughly 6 to 12 cycle PCR used barcoded and J-beta primers. TCRdb re-analysed the 5' RACE reads in MiXCR, keeping a single row per CDR3 protein. Among 700,000 or so distinct CDR3 sequences, around 41% were seen once, and the ten largest hold about 30%. The germline V and J ends were trimmed by 5 bases and 3 bases, with 14 bases remaining between them. CDR1 DFQATT and CDR2 SNEGSKA come from the germline V gene (reference sequence). This CDR3 contains 14 residues. Sequencing used blood. This sequence was found in a man at least 80 years old in good health. J is TRBJ1-5 and V is TRBV20-1; D may be TRBD1 (6 bases). The CDR3: CSADNREINQPQHF. DNA of the CDR3: TGCAGTGCTGATAACAGGGAAATCAATCAGCCCCAGCATTTT.